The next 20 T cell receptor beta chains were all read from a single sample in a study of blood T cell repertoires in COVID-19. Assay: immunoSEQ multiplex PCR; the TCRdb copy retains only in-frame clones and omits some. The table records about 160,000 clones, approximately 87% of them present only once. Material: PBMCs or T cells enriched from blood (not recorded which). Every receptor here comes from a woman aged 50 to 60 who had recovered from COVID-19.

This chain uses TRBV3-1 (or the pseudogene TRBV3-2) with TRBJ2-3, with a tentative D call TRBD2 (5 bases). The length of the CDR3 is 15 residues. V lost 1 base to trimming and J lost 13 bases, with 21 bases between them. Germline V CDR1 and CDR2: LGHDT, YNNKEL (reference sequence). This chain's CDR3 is CASSQASGSGIRKYF. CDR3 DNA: TGTGCCAGCAGCCAAGCCAGCGGATCGGGGATACGCAAGTATTTT.

The CDR3 spells CAWSFQVERGIQYF. CDR3 nucleotides: TGTGCCTGGAGTTTCCAGGTAGAACGGGGCATTCAGTACTTC. This rearrangement joins TRBV30 to TRBJ2-4, with a possible D match to TRBD2 (5 bases). The CDR3 is 14 residues long. Deletions cut 2 bases from V and 9 bases from J, with 17 bases between. CDR1 GTSNPN and CDR2 SVGIG come from the germline V gene (reference sequence).

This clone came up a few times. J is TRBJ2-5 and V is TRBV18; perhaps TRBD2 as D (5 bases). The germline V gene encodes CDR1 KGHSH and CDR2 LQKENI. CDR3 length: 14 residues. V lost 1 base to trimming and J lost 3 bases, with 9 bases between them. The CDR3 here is CASSPRPREETQYF. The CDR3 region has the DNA TGTGCCAGCTCACCACGTCCGAGGGAAGAGACCCAGTACTTC.

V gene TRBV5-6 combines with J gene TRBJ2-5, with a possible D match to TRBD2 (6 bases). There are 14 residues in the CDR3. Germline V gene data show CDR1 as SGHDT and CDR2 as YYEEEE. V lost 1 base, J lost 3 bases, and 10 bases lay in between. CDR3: CASSLSSGEETQYF. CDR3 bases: TGTGCCAGCAGCTTGTCCTCGGGAGAAGAGACCCAGTACTTC.

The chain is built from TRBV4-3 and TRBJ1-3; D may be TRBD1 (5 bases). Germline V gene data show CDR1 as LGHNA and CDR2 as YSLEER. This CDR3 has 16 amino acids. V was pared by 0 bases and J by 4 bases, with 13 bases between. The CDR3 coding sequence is TGCGCCAGCAGCCAAGATCCTGGGGGGGACGGAAACACCATATATTTT. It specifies CASSQDPGGDGNTIYF.

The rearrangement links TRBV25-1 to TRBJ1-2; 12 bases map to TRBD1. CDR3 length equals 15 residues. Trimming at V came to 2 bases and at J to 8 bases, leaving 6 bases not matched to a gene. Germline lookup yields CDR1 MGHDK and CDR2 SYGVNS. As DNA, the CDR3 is TGTGCCAGCAGTGAAGGAGGGACAGGGGGCCGAGGCTACACCTTC. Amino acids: CASSEGGTGGRGYTF.

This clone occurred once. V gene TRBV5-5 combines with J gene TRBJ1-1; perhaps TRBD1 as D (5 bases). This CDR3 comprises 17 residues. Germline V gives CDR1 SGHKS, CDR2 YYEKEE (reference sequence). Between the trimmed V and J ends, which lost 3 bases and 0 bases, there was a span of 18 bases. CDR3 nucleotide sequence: TGTGCCAGCAGCTCTATTTCCCCGGGACTCCTGAACACTGAAGCTTTCTTT. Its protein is CASSSISPGLLNTEAFF. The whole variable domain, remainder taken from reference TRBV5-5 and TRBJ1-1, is DAGVTQSPTHLIKTRGQQVTLRCSPISGHKSVSWYQQVLGQGPQFIFQYYEKEERGRGNFPDRFSARQFPNYSSELNVNALLLGDSALYLCASSSISPGLLNTEAFFGQGTRLTVV.

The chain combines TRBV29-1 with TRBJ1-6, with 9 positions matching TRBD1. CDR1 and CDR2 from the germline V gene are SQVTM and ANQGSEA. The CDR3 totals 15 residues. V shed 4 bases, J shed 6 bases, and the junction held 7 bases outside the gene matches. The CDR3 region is CSVGEGTGTNSPLHF. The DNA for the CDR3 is TGCAGCGTTGGGGAGGGGACAGGGACTAATTCACCCCTCCACTTT.

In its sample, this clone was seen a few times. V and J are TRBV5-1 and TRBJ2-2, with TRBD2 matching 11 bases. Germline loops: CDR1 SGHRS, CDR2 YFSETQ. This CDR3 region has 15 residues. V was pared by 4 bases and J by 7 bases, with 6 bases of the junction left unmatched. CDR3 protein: CASSGTGTSGGELFF. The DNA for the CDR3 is TGCGCCAGCAGCGGGACAGGGACTAGCGGCGGGGAGCTGTTTTTT.

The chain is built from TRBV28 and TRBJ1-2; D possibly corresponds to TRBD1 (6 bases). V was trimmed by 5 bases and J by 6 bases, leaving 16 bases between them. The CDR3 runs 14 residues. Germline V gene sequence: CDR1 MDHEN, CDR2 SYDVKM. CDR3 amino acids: CASSNLGQLDGYTF. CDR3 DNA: TGTGCCAGCAGTAACCTCGGACAGTTAGATGGCTACACCTTC.

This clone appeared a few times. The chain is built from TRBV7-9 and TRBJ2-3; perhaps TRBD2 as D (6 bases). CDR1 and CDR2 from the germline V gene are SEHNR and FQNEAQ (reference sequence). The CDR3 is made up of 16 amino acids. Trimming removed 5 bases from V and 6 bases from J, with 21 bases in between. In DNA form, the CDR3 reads TGTGCCAGCAGCCCCGACCTTTCCGGGGCGGGGGATACGCAGTATTTT. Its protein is CASSPDLSGAGDTQYF.

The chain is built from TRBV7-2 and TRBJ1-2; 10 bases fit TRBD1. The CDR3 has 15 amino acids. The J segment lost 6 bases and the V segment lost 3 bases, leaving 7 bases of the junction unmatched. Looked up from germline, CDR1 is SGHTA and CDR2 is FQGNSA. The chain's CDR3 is CASSFSVGTGDGYTF. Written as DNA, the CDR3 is TGTGCCAGCAGCTTTTCTGTGGGGACAGGGGATGGCTACACCTTC. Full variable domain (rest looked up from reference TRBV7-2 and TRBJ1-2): GAGVSQSPSNKVTEKGKDVELRCDPISGHTALYWYRQSLGQGLEFLIYFQGNSAPDKSGLPSDRFSAERTGGSVSTLTIQRTQQEDSAVYLCASSFSVGTGDGYTFGSGTRLTVV.

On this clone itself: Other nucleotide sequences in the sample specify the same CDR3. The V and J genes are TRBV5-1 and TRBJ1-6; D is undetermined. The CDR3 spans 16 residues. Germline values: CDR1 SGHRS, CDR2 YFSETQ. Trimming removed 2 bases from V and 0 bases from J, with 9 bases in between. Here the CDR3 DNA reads TGCGCCAGCAGCTTCGGGGAAAGCTCCTATAATTCACCCCTCCACTTT. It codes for CASSFGESSYNSPLHF. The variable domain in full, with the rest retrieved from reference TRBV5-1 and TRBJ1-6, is KAGVTQTPRYLIKTRGQQVTLSCSPISGHRSVSWYQQTPGQGLQFLFEYFSETQRNKGNFPGRFSGRQFSNSRSEMNVSTLELGDSALYLCASSFGESSYNSPLHFGNGTRLTVT.

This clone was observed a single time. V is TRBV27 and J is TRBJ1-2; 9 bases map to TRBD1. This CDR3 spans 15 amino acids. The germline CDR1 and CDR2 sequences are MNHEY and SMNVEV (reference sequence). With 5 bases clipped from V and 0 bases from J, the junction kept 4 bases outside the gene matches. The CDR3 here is CASSPWTGANYGYTF. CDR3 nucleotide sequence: TGTGCCAGCAGTCCATGGACAGGGGCTAACTATGGCTACACCTTC.

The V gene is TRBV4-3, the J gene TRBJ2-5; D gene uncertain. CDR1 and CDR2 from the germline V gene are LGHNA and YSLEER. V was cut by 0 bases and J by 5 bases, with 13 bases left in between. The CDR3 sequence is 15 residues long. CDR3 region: CASSQDRQVRETQYF. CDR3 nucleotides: TGCGCCAGCAGCCAAGATCGTCAGGTCAGGGAGACCCAGTACTTC.

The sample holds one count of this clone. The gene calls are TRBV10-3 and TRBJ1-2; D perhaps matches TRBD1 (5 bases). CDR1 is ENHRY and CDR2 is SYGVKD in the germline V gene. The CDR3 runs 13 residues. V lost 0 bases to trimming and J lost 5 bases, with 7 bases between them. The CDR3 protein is CAISESGGYGYTF. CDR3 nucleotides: TGTGCCATCAGTGAGTCCGGGGGGTATGGCTACACCTTC.

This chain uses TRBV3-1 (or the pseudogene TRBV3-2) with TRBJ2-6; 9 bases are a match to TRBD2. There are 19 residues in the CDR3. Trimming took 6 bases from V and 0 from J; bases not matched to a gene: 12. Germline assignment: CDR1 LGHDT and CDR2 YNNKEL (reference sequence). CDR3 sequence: CASRLSGTSPPSGANVLTF. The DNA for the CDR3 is TGTGCCAGCAGGCTTTCCGGGACTAGCCCACCCTCTGGGGCCAACGTCCTGACTTTC.

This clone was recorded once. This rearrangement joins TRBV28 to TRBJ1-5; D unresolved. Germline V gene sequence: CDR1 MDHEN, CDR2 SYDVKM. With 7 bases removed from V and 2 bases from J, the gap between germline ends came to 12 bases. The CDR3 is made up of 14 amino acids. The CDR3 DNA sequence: TGTGCCAGCACCGTCGGGTCCCGCAATCAGCCCCAGCATTTT. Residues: CASTVGSRNQPQHF.

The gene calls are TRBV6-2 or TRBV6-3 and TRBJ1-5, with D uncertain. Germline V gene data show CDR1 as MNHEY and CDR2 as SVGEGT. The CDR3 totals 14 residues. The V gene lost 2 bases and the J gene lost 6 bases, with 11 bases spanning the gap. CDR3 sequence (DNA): TGTGCCAGCAGTTACGGAGGGTCAGGTCAGCCCCAGCATTTT. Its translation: CASSYGGSGQPQHF.

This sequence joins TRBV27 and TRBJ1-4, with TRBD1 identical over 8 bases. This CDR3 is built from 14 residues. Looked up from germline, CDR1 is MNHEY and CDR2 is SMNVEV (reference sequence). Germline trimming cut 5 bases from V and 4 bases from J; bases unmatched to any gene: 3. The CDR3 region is CASSEDRVNEKLFF. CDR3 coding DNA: TGTGCCAGCAGTGAGGACAGGGTTAATGAAAAACTGTTTTTT.